One and the same sample provided the 4 T cell receptor beta chains below, sequenced in a study of blood T cell repertoires in COVID-19 (dated by TCRdb to about 2020). Library method: the immunoSEQ multiplex PCR assay. TCRdb's version of the immuneACCESS table is confined to in-frame rearrangements and falls short of the full clone set. An unresolved V gene accounts for under half of the shortfall where checked; the remainder is of unknown origin. Within this sample are 350,000 to 450,000 clones, with 86% of them counted one time only. The ten top clones hold roughly 6.6% of the sample. The sequencing sample was made of peripheral blood. These receptors were obtained from a woman aged 55-69 years with COVID-19, enrolled during active disease.

V is TRBV5-4 and J is TRBJ2-7, with D perhaps TRBD1 (6 bases). Looked up from germline, CDR1 is SGHNT and CDR2 is YYREEE (reference sequence). Trimming left V 0 bases short and J 1 base short, with 14 bases between. There are 16 residues in the CDR3. CDR3 sequence reads: CASSLDTGSGSYEQYF. CDR3 DNA: TGTGCCAGCAGCTTGGACACAGGGTCCGGGTCCTACGAGCAGTACTTC. Combining the CDR3 with reference TRBV5-4 and TRBJ2-7 gives the whole variable domain ETGVTQSPTHLIKTRGQQVTLRCSSQSGHNTVSWYQQALGQGPQFIFQYYREEENGRGNFPPRFSGLQFPNYSSELNVNALELDDSALYLCASSLDTGSGSYEQYFGPGTRLTVT.

The J gene is TRBJ2-5, the V gene TRBV11-1, with D perhaps TRBD2 (7 bases). The V and J ends lost 5 bases and 5 bases respectively, with 15 bases between them. The CDR3 spans 14 residues. Germline CDR1 is SGHAT and CDR2 is FQDESV (reference sequence). As DNA, the CDR3 is TGTGCCAGCAGCCCGATGGGGGGGCCGGAGACCCAGTACTTC. This gives the protein CASSPMGGPETQYF.

The chain links TRBV11-2 to TRBJ1-2; D is unresolved. V lost 0 bases and J lost 5, with 10 bases in between. The CDR3 totals 14 residues. In germline, CDR1 is SGHAT, CDR2 FQNNGV. In DNA form, the CDR3 reads TGTGCCAGCAGCTTAGATCGACTGTTGTATGGCTACACCTTC. Translated, it gives CASSLDRLLYGYTF. The complete variable domain, with remaining parts taken from reference TRBV11-2 and TRBJ1-2, reads EAGVAQSPRYKIIEKRQSVAFWCNPISGHATLYWYQQILGQGPKLLIQFQNNGVVDDSQLPKDRFSAERLKGVDSTLKIQPAKLEDSAVYLCASSLDRLLYGYTFGSGTRLTVV.

The chain combines TRBV5-1 with TRBJ2-7; 7 nucleotides match TRBD1. The germline gives CDR1 SGHRS, CDR2 YFSETQ. The V segment lost 0 bases and the J segment 5 bases; nucleotides outside the gene matches: 2. The CDR3 has 13 residues. The CDR3 here is CASSLDRGHEQYF. DNA for the CDR3: TGCGCCAGCAGCTTGGACAGGGGCCACGAGCAGTACTTC.